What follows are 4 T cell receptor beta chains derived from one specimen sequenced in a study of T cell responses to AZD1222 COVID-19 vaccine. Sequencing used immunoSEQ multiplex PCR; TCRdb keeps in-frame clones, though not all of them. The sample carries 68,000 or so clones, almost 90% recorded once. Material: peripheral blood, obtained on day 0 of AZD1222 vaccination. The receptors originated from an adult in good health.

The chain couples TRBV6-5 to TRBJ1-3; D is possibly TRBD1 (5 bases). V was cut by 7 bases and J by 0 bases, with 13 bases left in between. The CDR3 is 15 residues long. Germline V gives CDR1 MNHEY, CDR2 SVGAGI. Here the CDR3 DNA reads TGTGCCAGCATCTCCAGGGCCACCTCTGGAAACACCATATATTTT. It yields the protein CASISRATSGNTIYF.

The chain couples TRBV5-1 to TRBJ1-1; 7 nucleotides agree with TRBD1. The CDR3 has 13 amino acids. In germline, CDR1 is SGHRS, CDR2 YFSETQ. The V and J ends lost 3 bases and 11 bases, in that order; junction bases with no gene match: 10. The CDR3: CASSSTGVSSAFF. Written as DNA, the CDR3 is TGCGCCAGCAGCTCCACAGGGGTTTCATCGGCTTTCTTT.

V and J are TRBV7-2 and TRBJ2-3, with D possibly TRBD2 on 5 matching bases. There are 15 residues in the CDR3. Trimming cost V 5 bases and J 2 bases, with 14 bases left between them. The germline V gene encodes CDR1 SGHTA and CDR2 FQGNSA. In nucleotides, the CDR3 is TGTGCCAGCAGCCCTCGTCAGCGGAACACAGATACGCAGTATTTT. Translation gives CASSPRQRNTDTQYF.

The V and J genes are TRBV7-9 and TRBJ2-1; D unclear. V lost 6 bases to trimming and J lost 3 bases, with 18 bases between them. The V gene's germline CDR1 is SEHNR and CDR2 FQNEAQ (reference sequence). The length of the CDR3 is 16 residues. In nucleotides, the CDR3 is TGTGCCAGCAGGTCCCTGGCGCTACCGGTCTACAATGAGCAGTTCTTC. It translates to CASRSLALPVYNEQFF.